This T cell receptor beta chain was found in a study of monozygotic twins with inflammatory bowel disease. Study results and limitations: Healthy co-twins showed greater TCRbeta diversity (inverse Simpson) than IBD patients. Findings did not support one strong IBD-associated signal or clonotype.

Two nested PCRs, of approximately 16 and 10 cycles, processed TCRalpha and TCRbeta cDNA. Using the 5' RACE reads, TCRdb records one entry per CDR3 protein without DNA. This table holds 300,000 to 350,000 distinct CDR3 sequences. The CDR3 covers 15 residues. Germline assignment: CDR1 LGHNA and CDR2 YNFKEQ. Concerning this clonotype itself: Its antigen remains unidentified.

The chain recombines TRBV4-2 with TRBJ1-2. The specimen was blood. The source of this sequence is a human donor with ulcerative colitis or Crohn's disease, or a healthy co-twin of an affected twin (not recorded which). CDR3 in amino acids: CASSQERDGNYGYTF.